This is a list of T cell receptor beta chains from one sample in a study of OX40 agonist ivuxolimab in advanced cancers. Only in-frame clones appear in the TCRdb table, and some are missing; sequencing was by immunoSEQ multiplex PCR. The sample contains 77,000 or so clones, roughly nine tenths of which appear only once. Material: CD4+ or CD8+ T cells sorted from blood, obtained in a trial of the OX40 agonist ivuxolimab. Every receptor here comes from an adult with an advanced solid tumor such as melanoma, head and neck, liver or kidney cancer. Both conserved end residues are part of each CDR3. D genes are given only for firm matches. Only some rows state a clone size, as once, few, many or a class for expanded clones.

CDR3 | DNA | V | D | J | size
CASSDNREAYYGYTF | TGCGCCAGCAGTGATAACAGGGAAGCTTACTATGGCTACACCTTC | TRBV10-1 | - | TRBJ1-2 | -
CSVEENSVYTF | TGCAGCGTTGAAGAAAACTCGGTCTACACCTTC | TRBV29-1 | - | TRBJ1-2 | once
CASSWGPTGFNEQFF | TGTGCCAGCAGCTGGGGCCCTACAGGTTTCAATGAGCAGTTCTTC | TRBV13 | - | TRBJ2-1 | few
CAWGQGLTPREQYF | TGTGCCTGGGGTCAGGGACTCACCCCGCGGGAGCAGTACTTC | TRBV30 | - | TRBJ2-7 | -
CASSYSKDRGSPLHF | TGTGCCAGCAGTTACTCGAAGGACAGGGGCTCACCCCTCCACTTT | TRBV6-5 | TRBD1 | TRBJ1-6 | -
CASSLSANTEAFF | TGTGCCAGCAGCTTATCAGCGAACACTGAAGCTTTCTTT | TRBV7-3 | - | TRBJ1-1 | -
CASSETGGFFRYF | TGTGCCAGCAGTGAAACAGGGGGATTCTTTCGGTACTTC | TRBV6-1 | TRBD1 | TRBJ2-4 | -
CASSLGSGNTIYF | TGTGCCAGCAGCTTGGGGTCTGGAAACACCATATATTTT | TRBV11-3 | - | TRBJ1-3 | -
CASSSGQGANGYTF | TGTGCCAGCAGCTCAGGACAGGGGGCGAATGGCTACACCTTC | TRBV7-9 | TRBD1 | TRBJ1-2 | -
CASSGRRGLTGELFF | TGTGCCAGTAGTGGGCGGCGGGGGCTAACCGGGGAGCTGTTTTTT | TRBV19 | - | TRBJ2-2 | -
CASGLGTEMNTEAFF | TGTGCTAGTGGTTTAGGGACGGAAATGAACACTGAAGCTTTCTTT | TRBV12-5 | - | TRBJ1-1 | few
CASSRLNVGNYEQYF | TGTGCCAGCAGCCGATTGAATGTGGGAAACTACGAGCAGTACTTC | TRBV7-8 | - | TRBJ2-7 | -
CASSSLAGDGETQYF | TGTGCCAGCAGCTCTCTAGCGGGGGATGGAGAGACCCAGTACTTC | TRBV5-5 | TRBD2 | TRBJ2-5 | -
CASTRQDLYEQYF | TGTGCCAGCACTAGACAGGACCTTTACGAGCAGTACTTC | TRBV21-1 | - | TRBJ2-7 | -
CASSLATPGLKTQYF | TGTGCCAGCAGCTTAGCGACCCCGGGTTTGAAGACCCAGTACTTC | TRBV7-2 | - | TRBJ2-5 | few
CASSFGSGGLETQYF | TGTGCCAGCAGTTTCGGCAGCGGGGGGTTGGAGACCCAGTACTTC | TRBV7-2 | TRBD2 | TRBJ2-5 | -
CASSLGTSAETQYF | TGTGCCAGCAGCTTAGGTACTAGCGCAGAGACCCAGTACTTC | TRBV7-6 | TRBD2 | TRBJ2-5 | -
CASSPQTGNTEAFF | TGCGCCAGCAGCCCTCAGACGGGGAACACTGAAGCTTTCTTT | TRBV5-1 | - | TRBJ1-1 | -
CASYKGRRNEKLFF | TGTGCCAGCTACAAGGGACGGAGAAATGAAAAACTGTTTTTT | TRBV6-6 | - | TRBJ1-4 | -
CASSLLTGERSEAFF | TGTGCCAGCAGCTTACTAACAGGGGAACGATCTGAAGCTTTCTTT | TRBV7-3 | TRBD1 | TRBJ1-1 | -
CARGQNYGYTF | TGTGCCAGGGGACAGAACTATGGCTACACCTTC | TRBV2 | TRBD1 | TRBJ1-2 | -
CATSGAGGADGYTF | TGTGCCACCAGCGGAGCCGGGGGGGCGGATGGCTACACCTTC | TRBV15 | - | TRBJ1-2 | once
CASSLSTSGGDTQYF | TGCGCCAGCAGTTTATCGACTAGCGGAGGAGATACGCAGTATTTT | TRBV5-1 | TRBD2 | TRBJ2-3 | few
CASSLRVGYEQYF | TGTGCCAGCAGCTTAAGGGTCGGATACGAGCAGTACTTC | TRBV7-8 | - | TRBJ2-7 | -
CASSSGPGGETQYF | TGTGCCAGCAGTAGCGGGCCGGGAGGGGAGACCCAGTACTTC | TRBV28 | TRBD2 | TRBJ2-5 | -
CASSPPGQNQPQHF | TGTGCCAGCTCACCACCGGGACAGAATCAGCCCCAGCATTTT | TRBV18 | TRBD1 | TRBJ1-5 | -
CASSLDRAENIQYF | TGCGCCAGCAGCTTGGACAGGGCGGAAAACATTCAGTACTTC | TRBV5-1 | - | TRBJ2-4 | -
CASKEQGGEQYF | TGTGCCAGTAAAGAACAGGGCGGCGAGCAGTACTTC | TRBV19 | - | TRBJ2-7 | -
CASSPRASGVTSSTDTQYF | TGTGCCAGTAGTCCTAGGGCCAGCGGGGTTACTTCTAGCACAGATACGCAGTATTTT | TRBV19 | TRBD2 | TRBJ2-3 | -
CASSLEAGWSYGYTF | TGTGCCAGCAGTTTAGAGGCAGGGTGGTCCTATGGCTACACCTTC | TRBV27 | - | TRBJ1-2 | -
CASSFRTGGNNEKLFF | TGTGCCAGCAGCTTTAGGACAGGGGGGAATAATGAAAAACTGTTTTTT | TRBV7-8 | TRBD1 | TRBJ1-4 | -
CASRREGAWEQFF | TGTGCCAGCAGGAGAGAGGGAGCGTGGGAGCAGTTCTTC | TRBV6-1 | - | TRBJ2-1 | -
CASSPGLAGGRNEQFF | TGTGCCAGCAGCCCCGGACTAGCGGGGGGGAGAAATGAGCAGTTCTTC | TRBV5-4 | TRBD2 | TRBJ2-1 | -
CASSIDFGLGAATNEKLFF | TGTGCCAGTAGTATAGATTTTGGCCTGGGAGCGGCAACTAATGAAAAACTGTTTTTT | TRBV19 | - | TRBJ1-4 | -
CASRYPGLRAGELFF | TGTGCCAGCAGGTACCCCGGACTACGGGCCGGGGAGCTGTTTTTT | TRBV6-1 | - | TRBJ2-2 | -
CASSPVNPNTGELFF | TGTGCCAGCTCACCGGTAAATCCTAACACCGGGGAGCTGTTTTTT | TRBV18 | - | TRBJ2-2 | -
CASSTPAEQFF | TGTGCCAGCTCGACACCGGCGGAGCAGTTCTTC | TRBV6-5 | - | TRBJ2-1 | -
CASSYVTSGTDTQYF | TGTGCCAGCAGTTACGTGACTAGCGGGACAGATACGCAGTATTTT | TRBV6-6 | TRBD2 | TRBJ2-3 | -
CASSRRGQTEAFF | TGTGCCAGCAGCAGAAGGGGGCAAACTGAAGCTTTCTTT | TRBV11-3 | TRBD1 | TRBJ1-1 | -
CASSSQFTGGYTF | TGTGCCAGCAGTTCCCAGTTTACGGGAGGCTACACCTTC | TRBV28 | - | TRBJ1-2 | -
CASSLASSGGRLLSTDTQYF | TGTGCCAGCAGCTTAGCTAGTAGCGGGGGCCGGCTTCTTAGCACAGATACGCAGTATTTT | TRBV7-7 | TRBD2 | TRBJ2-3 | -
CASSLYQVASYEQYF | TGTGCCAGCAGCTTATATCAGGTAGCCTCCTACGAGCAGTACTTC | TRBV5-8 | - | TRBJ2-7 | -
CASRLAGAGEQYF | TGTGCCAGCAGACTAGCGGGAGCCGGCGAGCAGTACTTC | TRBV28 | TRBD2 | TRBJ2-7 | -
CASSVPRTGMGGELFF | TGTGCCAGCAGTGTCCCGAGGACAGGGATGGGCGGGGAGCTGTTTTTT | TRBV6-1 | TRBD1 | TRBJ2-2 | -
CASSLSSGGAFYEQYF | TGTGCCAGCAGCTTATCTAGCGGGGGGGCCTTCTACGAGCAGTACTTC | TRBV7-2 | TRBD2 | TRBJ2-7 | -
CASSIKPSGSPYEQYF | TGTGCCAGTAGTATTAAGCCTAGCGGGAGCCCCTACGAGCAGTACTTC | TRBV19 | TRBD2 | TRBJ2-7 | -
CASSWEGVNEKLFF | TGTGCCAGCAGTTGGGAGGGCGTTAATGAAAAACTGTTTTTT | TRBV28 | - | TRBJ1-4 | -
CASSSPREAFF | TGTGCCAGCAGTTCGCCAAGGGAAGCTTTCTTT | TRBV28 | - | TRBJ1-1 | -
CASSPEGATGELFF | TGTGCCAGCTCACCTGAGGGGGCGACCGGGGAGCTGTTTTTT | TRBV18 | TRBD1 | TRBJ2-2 | -
CASGLALTGTEAFF | TGTGCTAGTGGTTTGGCGTTGACAGGCACTGAAGCTTTCTTT | TRBV12-5 | - | TRBJ1-1 | -
CASSLGQATNEKLFF | TGTGCCAGCAGCCTCGGACAGGCAACTAATGAAAAACTGTTTTTT | TRBV25-1 | TRBD1 | TRBJ1-4 | once
CASSSQGWEETQYF | TGCGCCAGCAGCTCACAGGGGTGGGAAGAGACCCAGTACTTC | TRBV5-1 | TRBD1 | TRBJ2-5 | -
CASNNYGTVLYEQYF | TGTGCCAGCAACAATTACGGGACAGTTCTTTACGAGCAGTACTTC | TRBV5-6 | TRBD1 | TRBJ2-7 | -
CASSLGRDHYNEQFF | TGTGCCAGCAGCTTAGGGCGGGACCATTACAATGAGCAGTTCTTC | TRBV11-2 | - | TRBJ2-1 | -
CASSLVGGSGADTQYF | TGCGCCAGCAGCTTGGTCGGTGGGAGTGGAGCAGATACGCAGTATTTT | TRBV5-1 | - | TRBJ2-3 | -